The clone carrying this T cell receptor beta chain qualifies as medium-sized (0.01 to 0.1%). No antigen is known for it. This sample is drawn from a study of vaccination and CD4 T cells after COVID-19. V was shortened by 6 bases and J by 6 bases, with 14 bases between the two germline ends. This CDR3 is built from 12 residues. The germline V gene encodes CDR1 DFQATT and CDR2 SNEGSKA (reference sequence). Documented treatment: approximately 11-day PBMC culture with coronavirus spike peptide pools or control peptides (ViraFEST assay). With the Oncomine TCR Beta short-read assay, DNA from cultured CD4+ T cells was sequenced. TCRdb called the PCR reads again in MiXCR, with one record for every CDR3 protein. Among roughly 3,500 distinct CDR3 sequences listed, approximately 16% were seen once.

Sequencing used CD4+ T cells from blood, cultured in vitro. The genes are TRBV20-1 and TRBJ1-2; D uncertain. The clonotype was recovered from a human donor who had recovered from COVID-19. The CDR3 spells CSAHALGNGYTF. For the CDR3, the DNA is TGCAGTGCGCACGCTTTGGGGAATGGCTACACCTTC.